This T cell receptor (beta chain) was observed in a study of blood T cell repertoires in COVID-19. About the research overall: Samples taken during acute and convalescent COVID-19 were collected in the United States, Italy and Spain. The cDNA or gDNA used as material had been derived from T cells, B-cell-depleted T cells, or PBMCs.

Some clones are missing from TCRdb's copy, which holds only in-frame ones; the method was immunoSEQ multiplex PCR. The sample has 60,000 to 75,000 clones; about nine tenths are singletons. Germline V gene data show CDR1 as MNHEY and CDR2 as SVGAGI. This CDR3 comprises 15 residues. Trimming took 2 bases from V and 6 from J, leaving 16 bases between them. V gene TRBV6-5 combines with J gene TRBJ1-1; no reliable D call. The clonotype comes from a man aged 25-40 years with acute or convalescent COVID-19. Sequenced: peripheral blood. CDR3 sequence reads: CASSYRLTGWAEAFF. In DNA, the CDR3 is TGTGCCAGCAGTTACCGTCTTACCGGGTGGGCTGAAGCTTTCTTT.